This T cell receptor beta chain emerged from a study of cytomegalovirus exposure and HLA in healthy donors. This CDR3 comprises 18 residues. CDR1 and CDR2 (germline): KGHSH, LQKENI. Germline trimming cut 3 bases from V and 2 bases from J; bases unmatched to any gene: 10. 60 Vbeta and 13 Jbeta primers were used in PCR. Per the original data handling: Approximately 12 million of roughly 81 million unique TCR beta chains were shared, per a later count. Profiled with immunoSEQ multiplex PCR; TCRdb holds only in-frame clones, not every one. That table furnishes V, J and clone size, whereas the DNA furnished D and trimming. The table includes 150,000 to 200,000 clones, approximately 84% detected once.

The J gene is TRBJ1-5, the V gene TRBV18; 10 bases agree with TRBD1. The receptor was derived from a girl between 10 and 17 years old in good health and CMV-seropositive. The sequencing sample was made of PBMCs. CDR3 in amino acids: CASSPRDRGSIGNQPQHF. CDR3 nucleotide sequence: TGTGCCAGCTCACCTAGGGACAGGGGATCTATTGGCAATCAGCCCCAGCATTTT.